The TCR beta chain under discussion was sequenced for a study of CD8+CD57+ T cells in acquired aplastic anemia. The wider study: DNA recovered from sorted CD4+ and CD8+ cells had a mean of around 3.2 ug.

The CDR3 sequence is 14 residues long. Germline V gives CDR1 ENHRY, CDR2 SYGVKD. Trimming took off 10 bases at V and 4 bases at J, with 17 bases between the two ends. The use of genomic DNA as template underpinned the TCR beta VDJ and CDR3 profiling. TCRdb independently ran MiXCR on the reads; one entry per CDR3 protein. The profile shows 190,000 or so distinct CDR3 sequences, over 40% of them singletons. This clonotype was counted only a few times. The antigen remains unidentified. Sequencing was done on patients that had shown CD8+CD57+ cell expansion by flow cytometry. Each patient had severe acquired aplastic anemia. Receipt of therapy had not occurred in any patient by the time of blood sampling. Study-level points and caveats: Controls and patients did not differ significantly in CD8+ Simpson's diversity.

Sequencing input: sorted CD4+, CD8+, or CD8+CD57+ T cells (not recorded which) from PBMCs. V gene TRBV10-3 combines with J gene TRBJ1-3; the D is unclear. The source of this sequence is a human donor with aplastic anemia. The CDR3 nucleotides are TGTGCCACTACTAGAGAGGGCGGAGGAAACACCATATATTTT. It encodes CATTREGGGNTIYF.